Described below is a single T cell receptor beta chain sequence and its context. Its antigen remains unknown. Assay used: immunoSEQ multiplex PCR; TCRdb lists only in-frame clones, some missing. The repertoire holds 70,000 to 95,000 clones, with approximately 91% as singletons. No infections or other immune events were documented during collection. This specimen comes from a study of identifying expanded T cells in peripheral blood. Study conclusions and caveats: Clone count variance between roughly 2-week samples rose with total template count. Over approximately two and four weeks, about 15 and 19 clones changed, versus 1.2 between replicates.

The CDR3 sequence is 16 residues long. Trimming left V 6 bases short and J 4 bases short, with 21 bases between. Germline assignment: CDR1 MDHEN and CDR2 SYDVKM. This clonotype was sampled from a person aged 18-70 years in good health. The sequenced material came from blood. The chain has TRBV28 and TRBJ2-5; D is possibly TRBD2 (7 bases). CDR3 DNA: TGTGCCAGCAGCGCGGGGCGGGGGCGCAGAATAGAGACCCAGTACTTC. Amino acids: CASSAGRGRRIETQYF.